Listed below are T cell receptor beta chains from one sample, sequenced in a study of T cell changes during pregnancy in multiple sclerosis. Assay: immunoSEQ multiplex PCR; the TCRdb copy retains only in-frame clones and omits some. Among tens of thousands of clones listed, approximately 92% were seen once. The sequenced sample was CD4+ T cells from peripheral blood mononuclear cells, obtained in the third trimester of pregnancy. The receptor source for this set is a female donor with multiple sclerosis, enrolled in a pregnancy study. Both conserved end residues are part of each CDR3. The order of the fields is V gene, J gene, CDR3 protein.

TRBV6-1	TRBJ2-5	CASSEEGGRRGETQYF
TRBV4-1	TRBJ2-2	CASSQAPSGGGTGELFF
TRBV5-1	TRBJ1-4	CASREDRNTNEKLFF
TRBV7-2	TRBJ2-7	CASSLWEGSYEQYF
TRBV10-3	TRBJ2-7	CAISDGVRGTVTYEQYF
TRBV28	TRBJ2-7	CASSTAGRYEQYF
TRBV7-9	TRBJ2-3	CASSLQGRAQYF
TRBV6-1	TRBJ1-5	CASSRRTTNQPQHF
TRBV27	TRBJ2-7	CASSPTSGEYEQYF
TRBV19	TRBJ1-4	CASSPWASTNEKLFF
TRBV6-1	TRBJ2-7	CASSPQAQIPYEQYF
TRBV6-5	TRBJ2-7	CASSFGLAERYEQYF
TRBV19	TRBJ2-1	CASSIPKAGTSGRWEEQFF
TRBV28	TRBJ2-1	CASRTYNEQFF
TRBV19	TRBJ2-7	CASSIWAGKQGEQYF
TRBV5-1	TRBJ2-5	CASSWGGSAGGRQTQYF
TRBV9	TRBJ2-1	CASSARDSSYNEQFF
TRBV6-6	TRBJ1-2	CASSRTGDYGYTF
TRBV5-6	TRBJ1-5	CASSLGQGYQPQHF
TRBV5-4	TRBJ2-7	CASTRHGTGFYEQYF
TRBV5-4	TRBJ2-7	CASRRDRGSYEQYF
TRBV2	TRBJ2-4	CASSEGGNIQYF
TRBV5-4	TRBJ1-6	CASSFGDRDHPPLHF
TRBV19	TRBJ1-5	CASSIRQGNSNQPQHF